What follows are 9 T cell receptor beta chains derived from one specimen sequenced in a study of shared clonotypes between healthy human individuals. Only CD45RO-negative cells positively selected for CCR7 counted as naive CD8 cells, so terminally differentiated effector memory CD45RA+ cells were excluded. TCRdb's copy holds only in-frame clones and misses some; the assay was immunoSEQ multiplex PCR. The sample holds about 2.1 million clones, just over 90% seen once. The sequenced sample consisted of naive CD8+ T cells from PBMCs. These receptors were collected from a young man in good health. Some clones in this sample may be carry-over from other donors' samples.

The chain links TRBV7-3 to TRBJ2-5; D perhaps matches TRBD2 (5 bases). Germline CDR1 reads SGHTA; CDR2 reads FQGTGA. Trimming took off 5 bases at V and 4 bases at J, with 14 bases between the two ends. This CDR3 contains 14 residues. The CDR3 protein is CASSPSHRGETQYF. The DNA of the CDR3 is TGTGCCAGCAGCCCGAGTCACCGGGGAGAGACCCAGTACTTC.

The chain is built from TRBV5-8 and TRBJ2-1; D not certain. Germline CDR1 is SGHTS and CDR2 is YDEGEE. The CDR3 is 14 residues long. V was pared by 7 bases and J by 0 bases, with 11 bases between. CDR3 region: CASAEWSSYNEQFF. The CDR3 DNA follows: TGTGCCAGCGCCGAATGGAGCTCCTACAATGAGCAGTTCTTC.

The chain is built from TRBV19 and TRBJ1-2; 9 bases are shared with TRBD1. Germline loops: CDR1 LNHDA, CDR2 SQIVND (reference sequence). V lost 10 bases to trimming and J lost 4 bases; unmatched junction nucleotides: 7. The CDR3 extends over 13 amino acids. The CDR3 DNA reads TGTGCCACTACAGGGGGCGCAGGCTATGGCTACACCTTC. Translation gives CATTGGAGYGYTF.

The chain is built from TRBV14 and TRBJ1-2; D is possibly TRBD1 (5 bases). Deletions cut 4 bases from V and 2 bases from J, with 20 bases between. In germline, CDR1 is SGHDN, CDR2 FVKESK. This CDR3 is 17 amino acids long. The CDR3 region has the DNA TGTGCCAGCAGCCGCCTCCGGGTTGGGGACCCAAACTATGGCTACACCTTC. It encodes CASSRLRVGDPNYGYTF.

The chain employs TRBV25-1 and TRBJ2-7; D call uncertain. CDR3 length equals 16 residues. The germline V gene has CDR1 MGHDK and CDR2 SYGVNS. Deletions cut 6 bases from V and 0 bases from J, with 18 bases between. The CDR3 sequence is CASSPTAWDFSYEQYF. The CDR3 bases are TGTGCCAGCAGCCCCACGGCTTGGGATTTCTCCTACGAGCAGTACTTC.

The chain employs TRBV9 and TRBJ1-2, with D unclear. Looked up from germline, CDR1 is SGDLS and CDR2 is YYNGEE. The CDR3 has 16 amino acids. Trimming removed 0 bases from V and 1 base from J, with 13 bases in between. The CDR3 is CASSVGGYGGNYGYTF. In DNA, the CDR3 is TGTGCCAGCAGCGTAGGAGGGTACGGCGGTAACTATGGCTACACCTTC.

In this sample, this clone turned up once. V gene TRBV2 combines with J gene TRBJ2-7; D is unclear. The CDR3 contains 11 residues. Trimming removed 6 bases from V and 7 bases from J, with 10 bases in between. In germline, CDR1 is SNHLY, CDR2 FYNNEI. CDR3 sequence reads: CASRAKPEQYF. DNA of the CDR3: TGTGCCAGCAGGGCGAAGCCTGAGCAGTACTTC.

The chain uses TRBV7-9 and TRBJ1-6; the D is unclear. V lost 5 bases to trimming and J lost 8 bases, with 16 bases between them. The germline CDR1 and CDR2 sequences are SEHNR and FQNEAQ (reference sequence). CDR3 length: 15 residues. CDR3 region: CASSPVGPKDSPLHF. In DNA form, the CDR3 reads TGTGCCAGCAGCCCCGTAGGACCGAAAGATTCACCCCTCCACTTT.

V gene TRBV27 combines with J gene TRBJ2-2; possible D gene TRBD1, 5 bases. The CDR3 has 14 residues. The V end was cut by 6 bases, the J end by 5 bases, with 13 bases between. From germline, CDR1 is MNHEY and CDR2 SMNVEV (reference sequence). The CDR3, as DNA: TGTGCCAGCAGAAGCTTGGGGCGAACCGGGGAGCTGTTTTTT. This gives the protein CASRSLGRTGELFF.